This T cell receptor (beta chain) was retrieved from a study of blood T cell repertoires in COVID-19. Study in general: PBMCs, B-cell-depleted T cells, or T cells were the source of the cDNA or gDNA that made up the material.

With 5 bases removed from V and 10 bases from J, the gap between germline ends came to 9 bases. CDR3 length: 12 residues. In the authors' workflow: Reference gene primer amplification in the assay estimated nucleated cell counts. Profiled with immunoSEQ multiplex PCR; TCRdb holds only in-frame clones, not every one. D and trimming were read from the DNA, whereas the V and J calls and clone size are those reported in that table. The sample lists some 270,000 clones; approximately 90% were seen once. This clone was recorded only once. The sequenced sample was PBMCs or T cells enriched from blood (not recorded which). The rearrangement links TRBV12-3 or TRBV12-4 to TRBJ1-6; no firm D call. This clonotype was sampled from a woman in her 30s with acute COVID-19. CDR3 coding DNA: TGTGCCAGCAGTAGAGAGGTATCACCCCTCCACTTT. Protein product: CASSREVSPLHF.